These 16 T cell receptor beta chains share one sample of origin, sequenced in a study of T cells in Graves' hyperthyroidism and ophthalmopathy. Researchers amplified the TCR beta CDR3 regions from RNA transcripts. Initially, a first-round RT-PCR of the TCR CDR3 employed the HTBI primer set. TCRdb independently ran MiXCR on the multiplex PCR reads; one entry per CDR3 protein. Among just over 550,000 distinct CDR3 sequences, just over 45% were seen once, and the ten largest hold roughly 8.2%. What was sequenced was peripheral blood or thyroid tissue (not recorded which). These receptors were obtained from a woman aged 18-30 years with Graves' hyperthyroidism.

This chain connects TRBV19 to TRBJ1-1; weak D call: TRBD1 (5 bases). This CDR3 is 13 amino acids long. Germline CDR1 is LNHDA and CDR2 is SQIVND (reference sequence). Trimming cost V 10 bases and J 4 bases, with 16 bases left between them. CDR3 residues: CATSQRGATEAFF. The DNA of the CDR3 is TGTGCCACATCCCAGAGGGGAGCCACTGAAGCTTTCTTT.

Points on this clonotype: The conserved final phenylalanine or tryptophan is absent from the CDR3, which likely points to a read error. The chain combines TRBV29-1 with TRBJ2-2, with D uncertain. This CDR3 is built from 13 residues. Germline CDR1 is SQVTM and CDR2 is ANQGSEA. Deletions cut 4 bases from V and 0 bases from J, with 6 bases between. CDR3 in amino acids: CSVVDTNTGELFL. The CDR3 DNA follows: TGCAGCGTTGTTGACACGAACACCGGGGAGCTGTTTCTT.

V gene TRBV2 combines with J gene TRBJ1-2; D is possibly TRBD1 (5 bases). Deletions cut 5 bases from V and 6 bases from J, with 19 bases between. Germline CDR1 is SNHLY and CDR2 is FYNNEI. This CDR3 comprises 15 residues. Written as DNA, the CDR3 is TGTGCCAGCAGTCCTCAGGGTCGGCTAGTCGATGGCTACACCTTC. This gives the protein CASSPQGRLVDGYTF.

This clonotype was counted between two and nine times. The V call is TRBV25-1, the J call TRBJ2-2; D may correspond to TRBD1 or TRBD2 (5 bases each). Deletions cut 9 bases from V and 4 bases from J, with 12 bases between. The germline gives CDR1 MGHDK, CDR2 SYGVNS. This CDR3 region has 13 residues. This CDR3 reads CASWGPGTGELFF. The CDR3 nucleotides are TGTGCCAGTTGGGGACCCGGCACCGGGGAGCTGTTTTTT.

This clonotype was seen a handful of times. The V and J genes are TRBV4-2 and TRBJ1-2, with TRBD1 matching 7 bases. Germline V gives CDR1 LGHNA, CDR2 YNFKEQ. The length of the CDR3 is 14 residues. Unmatched junction bases numbered 5, after V lost 2 bases and J lost 5 bases. The CDR3 nucleotides read TGTGCCAGCAGCCAAACCGCACAGGGGTATGGCTACACCTTC. Its translation: CASSQTAQGYGYTF.

This clonotype came up once. One end of the junction does not line up with germline, which may come from a read error. This chain uses TRBV2 with TRBJ1-5, with 8 bases lining up with TRBD1. This CDR3 contains 13 residues. Germline-derived CDR1 and CDR2 are SNHLY and FYNNEI. The CDR3 bases are TGTGCCACCAGTGTGGACAGGGAGAGGCCCCAGCATTTT. Translation gives CATSVDRERPQHF. Variable domain in full (rest from reference TRBV2 and TRBJ1-5): EPEVTQTPSHQVTQMGQEVILRCVPISNHLYFYWYRQILGQKVEFLVSFYNNEISEKSEIFDDQFSVERPDGSNFTLKIRSTKLEDSAMYFCATSVDRERPQHFGDGTRLSIL.

This clonotype was seen many times. The rearrangement links TRBV14 to TRBJ2-2, with D maybe TRBD2 (6 bases). The CDR3 is 14 residues long. Per the germline V gene, CDR1 is SGHDN and CDR2 is FVKESK. The germline V and J ends were trimmed by 3 bases and 6 bases, with 11 bases remaining between them. CDR3 nucleotides: TGTGCCAGCAGCCATTACGCGGGACCCGGGGAGCTGTTTTTT. It translates to CASSHYAGPGELFF.

The V gene is TRBV29-1, the J gene TRBJ2-7; D may be TRBD2 (5 bases). The germline V and J ends were trimmed by 0 bases and 0 bases, with 6 bases remaining between them. The CDR3 extends over 13 amino acids. Germline CDR1 SQVTM, CDR2 ANQGSEA. This chain's CDR3 is CSVEEGSSYEQYF. DNA of the CDR3: TGCAGCGTTGAAGAGGGGAGCTCCTACGAGCAGTACTTC.

This clonotype appeared a single time. This sequence joins TRBV10-3 and TRBJ1-1; TRBD1 might be the D (6 bases). Germline V gene data show CDR1 as ENHRY and CDR2 as SYGVKD. The V gene lost 6 bases and the J gene lost 8 bases, with 10 bases spanning the gap. The CDR3 spans 11 residues. The CDR3 is CAISLGAEAFF. The CDR3 DNA sequence: TGTGCCATCAGCCTGGGGGCCGAAGCTTTCTTT.

In regard to this clonotype: A junction boundary mismatches the germline segment, possibly from a read error. The chain combines TRBV7-2 with TRBJ1-3, with D hard to call. Germline V CDR1 and CDR2: SGHTA, FQGNSA. The CDR3 contains 16 residues. CDR3 nucleotide sequence: TGTGCCAGCTGCTTAGTTTCGGGGTTAGTTGGAAACACCATATATTTT. This encodes CASCLVSGLVGNTIYF.

The chain couples TRBV9 to TRBJ2-7, with no clear D. From germline, CDR1 is SGDLS and CDR2 YYNGEE. The CDR3 runs to 13 residues. V was trimmed by 4 bases and J by 2 bases, leaving 10 bases between them. CDR3 nucleotides: TGTGCCAGCAGCCCTGGGTGGACCTACGAGCAGTACTTC. It specifies CASSPGWTYEQYF. The full variable domain, its missing parts supplied by reference TRBV9 and TRBJ2-7, is DSGVTQTPKHLITATGQRVTLRCSPRSGDLSVYWYQQSLDQGLQFLIQYYNGEERAKGNILERFSAQQFPDLHSELNLSSLELGDSALYFCASSPGWTYEQYFGPGTRLTVT.

The chain recombines TRBV20-1 with TRBJ2-7; 9 bases align to TRBD1. Germline-derived CDR1 and CDR2 are DFQATT and SNEGSKA (reference sequence). CDR3 length equals 12 residues. After removal of 5 bases from V and 3 bases from J, the junction contained 2 bases not matched to a gene. The CDR3 DNA reads as TGCAGTGCTCTGGGACAGGGCTACGAGCAGTACTTC. Translated, it gives CSALGQGYEQYF.

Points on this clonotype: At one end the junction does not follow the germline gene, possibly because of a read error. V usage is TRBV10-3 and J usage is TRBJ1-1; D possibly corresponds to TRBD1 (5 bases). Per the germline V gene, CDR1 is ENHRY and CDR2 is SYGVKD. There are 15 residues in the CDR3. The CDR3 region has the DNA TGTGCCAGCAGTTCCAACCTCGGGGCCAACACTGAAGCTTTCTTT. Its protein is CASSSNLGANTEAFF.

The chain carries TRBV15 and TRBJ2-7; a weak D match, TRBD1 (5 bases). V lost 6 bases, J lost 6 bases, and 15 bases lay in between. Germline V gives CDR1 LNHNV, CDR2 YYDKDF (reference sequence). This CDR3 has 13 amino acids. This CDR3 is CATSSTFRGEQYF. The CDR3 DNA follows: TGTGCCACCAGTAGCACCTTTAGGGGCGAGCAGTACTTC. Full variable domain (missing parts from reference TRBV15 and TRBJ2-7): DAMVIQNPRYQVTQFGKPVTLSCSQTLNHNVMYWYQQKSSQAPKLLFHYYDKDFNNEADTPDNFQSRRPNTSFCFLDIRSPGLGDTAMYLCATSSTFRGEQYFGPGTRLTVT.

This clonotype occurred many times. The V gene is TRBV2, the J gene TRBJ1-2; D ambiguous. The CDR3 is 14 residues long. In germline, CDR1 is SNHLY, CDR2 FYNNEI. V gave up 3 bases and J gave up 7 bases, with 15 bases separating them. CDR3 sequence reads: CASSEIVLAVGYTF. The CDR3, as DNA: TGTGCCAGCAGTGAGATAGTTTTGGCAGTTGGCTACACCTTC.

The V gene is TRBV10-3, the J gene TRBJ1-2, with TRBD1 matching 7 bases. V trimming: 10 bases; J trimming: 3 bases; junction bases outside the gene matches: 17. The CDR3 runs to 16 residues. Germline V gene data show CDR1 as ENHRY and CDR2 as SYGVKD. This CDR3 is CASGKGNQGVDYGYTF. For the CDR3, the DNA is TGTGCCAGCGGGAAGGGAAATCAGGGGGTTGACTATGGCTACACCTTC.